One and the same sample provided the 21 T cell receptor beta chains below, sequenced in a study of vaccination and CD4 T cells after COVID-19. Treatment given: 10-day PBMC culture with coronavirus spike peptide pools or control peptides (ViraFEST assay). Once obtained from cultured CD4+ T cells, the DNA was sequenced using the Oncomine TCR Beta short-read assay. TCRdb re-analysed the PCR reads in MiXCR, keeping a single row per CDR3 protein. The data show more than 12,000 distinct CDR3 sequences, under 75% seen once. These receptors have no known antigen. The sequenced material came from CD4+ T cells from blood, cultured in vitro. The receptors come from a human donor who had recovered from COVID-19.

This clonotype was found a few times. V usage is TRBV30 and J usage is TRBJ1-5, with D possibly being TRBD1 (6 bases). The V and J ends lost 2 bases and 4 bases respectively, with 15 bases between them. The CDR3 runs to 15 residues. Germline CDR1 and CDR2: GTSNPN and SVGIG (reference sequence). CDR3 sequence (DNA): TGTGCCTGGAGTTACGGGGGCCTTGGTAATCAGCCCCAGCATTTT. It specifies CAWSYGGLGNQPQHF.

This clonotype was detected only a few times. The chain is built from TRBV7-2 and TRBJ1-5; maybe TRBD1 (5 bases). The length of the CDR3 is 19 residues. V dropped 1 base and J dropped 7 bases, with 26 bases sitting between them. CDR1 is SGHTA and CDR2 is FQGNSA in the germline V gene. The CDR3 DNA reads TGTGCCAGCAGCTTAGATAGTCGACCCTTGCGGGGGTCACCCCAGCCCCAGCATTTT. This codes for CASSLDSRPLRGSPQPQHF. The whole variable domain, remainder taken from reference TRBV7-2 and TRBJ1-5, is GAGVSQSPSNKVTEKGKDVELRCDPISGHTALYWYRQSLGQGLEFLIYFQGNSAPDKSGLPSDRFSAERTGGSVSTLTIQRTQQEDSAVYLCASSLDSRPLRGSPQPQHFGDGTRLSIL.

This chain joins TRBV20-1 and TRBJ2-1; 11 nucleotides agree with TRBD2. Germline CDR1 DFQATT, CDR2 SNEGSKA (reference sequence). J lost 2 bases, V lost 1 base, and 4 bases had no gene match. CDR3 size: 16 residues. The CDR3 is CSARGPTSGTYNEQFF. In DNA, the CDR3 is TGCAGTGCTAGAGGGCCGACTAGCGGGACCTACAATGAGCAGTTCTTC.

This chain's CDR3 is CASSLSGRAYEQYF. CDR3 in DNA: TGTGCCAGCAGTTTAAGCGGCAGGGCCTACGAGCAGTACTTC. The V and J genes are TRBV12-3 or TRBV12-4 and TRBJ2-7; D is perhaps TRBD1 or TRBD2 (5 bases each). This CDR3 spans 14 amino acids. Trimming took 2 bases from V and 2 from J, leaving 10 bases between them.

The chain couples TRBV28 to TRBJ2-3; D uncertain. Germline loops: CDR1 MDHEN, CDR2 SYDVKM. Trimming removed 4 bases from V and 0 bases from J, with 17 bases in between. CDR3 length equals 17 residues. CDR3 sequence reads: CASSSLGVGTSTDTQYF. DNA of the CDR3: TGTGCCAGCAGTTCCCTCGGAGTCGGAACTAGCACAGATACGCAGTATTTT. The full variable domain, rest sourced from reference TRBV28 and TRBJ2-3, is DVKVTQSSRYLVKRTGEKVFLECVQDMDHENMFWYRQDPGLGLRLIYFSYDVKMKEKGDIPEGYSVSREKKERFSLILESASTNQTSMYLCASSSLGVGTSTDTQYFGPGTRLTVL.

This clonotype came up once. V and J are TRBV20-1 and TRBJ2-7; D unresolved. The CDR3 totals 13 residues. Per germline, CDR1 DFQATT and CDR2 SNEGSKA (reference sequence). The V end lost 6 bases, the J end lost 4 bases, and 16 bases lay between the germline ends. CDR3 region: CSALRTAFYEQYF. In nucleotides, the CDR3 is TGCAGTGCACTCAGGACCGCGTTTTACGAGCAGTACTTC.

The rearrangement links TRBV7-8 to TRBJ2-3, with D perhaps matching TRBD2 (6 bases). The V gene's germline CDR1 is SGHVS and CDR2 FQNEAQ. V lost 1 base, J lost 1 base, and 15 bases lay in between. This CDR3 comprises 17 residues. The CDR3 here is CASSLGWGEERTDTQYF. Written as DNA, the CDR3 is TGTGCCAGCAGCTTAGGGTGGGGGGAGGAACGCACAGATACGCAGTATTTT.

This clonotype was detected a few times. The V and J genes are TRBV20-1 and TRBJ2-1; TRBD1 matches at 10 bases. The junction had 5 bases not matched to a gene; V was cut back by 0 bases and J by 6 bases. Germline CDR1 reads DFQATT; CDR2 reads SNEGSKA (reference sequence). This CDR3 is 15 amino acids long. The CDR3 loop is CSARDLGTGVNEQFF. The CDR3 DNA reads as TGCAGTGCTAGAGATCTCGGGACAGGGGTCAATGAGCAGTTCTTC.

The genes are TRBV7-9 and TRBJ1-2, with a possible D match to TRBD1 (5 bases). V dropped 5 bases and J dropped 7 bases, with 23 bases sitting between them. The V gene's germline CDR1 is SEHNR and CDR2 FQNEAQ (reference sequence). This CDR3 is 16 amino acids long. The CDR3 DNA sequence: TGTGCCAGCAGCCCAGGGTCTACATTACGGGGTCTTGGCTACACCTTC. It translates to CASSPGSTLRGLGYTF.

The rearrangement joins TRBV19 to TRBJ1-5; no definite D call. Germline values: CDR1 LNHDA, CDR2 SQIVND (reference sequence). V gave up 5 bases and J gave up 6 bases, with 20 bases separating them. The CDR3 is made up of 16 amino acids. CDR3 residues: CASSLPRIIISQPQHF. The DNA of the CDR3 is TGTGCCAGTAGTCTACCGCGAATTATAATAAGTCAGCCCCAGCATTTT.

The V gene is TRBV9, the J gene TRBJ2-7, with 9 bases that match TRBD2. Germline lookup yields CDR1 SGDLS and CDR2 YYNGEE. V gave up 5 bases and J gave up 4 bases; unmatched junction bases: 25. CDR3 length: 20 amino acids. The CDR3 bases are TGTGCCAGCAGGGCCCTAGGGGGAAGTGCGGGAGGGCCCTTTCGATACGAGCAGTACTTC. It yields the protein CASRALGGSAGGPFRYEQYF.

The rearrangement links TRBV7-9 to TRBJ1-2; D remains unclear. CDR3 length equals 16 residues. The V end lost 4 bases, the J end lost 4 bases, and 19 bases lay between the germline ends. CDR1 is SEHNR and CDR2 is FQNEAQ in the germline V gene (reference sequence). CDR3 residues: CASSSQQQGARYGYTF. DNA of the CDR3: TGTGCCAGCAGCTCCCAGCAACAAGGAGCCCGCTATGGCTACACCTTC.

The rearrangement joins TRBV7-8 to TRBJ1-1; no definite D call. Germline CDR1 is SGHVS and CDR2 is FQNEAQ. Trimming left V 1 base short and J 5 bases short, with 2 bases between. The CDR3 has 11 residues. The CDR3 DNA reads TGTGCCAGCAGCTTAGATACTGAAGCTTTCTTT. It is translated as CASSLDTEAFF.

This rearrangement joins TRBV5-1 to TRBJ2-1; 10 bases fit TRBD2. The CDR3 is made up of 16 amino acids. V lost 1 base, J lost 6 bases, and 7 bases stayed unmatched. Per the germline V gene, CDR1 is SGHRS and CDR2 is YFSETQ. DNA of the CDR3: TGCGCCAGCAGCTTGATACCCCGGACTAGCGGCAATGAGCAGTTCTTC. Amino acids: CASSLIPRTSGNEQFF.

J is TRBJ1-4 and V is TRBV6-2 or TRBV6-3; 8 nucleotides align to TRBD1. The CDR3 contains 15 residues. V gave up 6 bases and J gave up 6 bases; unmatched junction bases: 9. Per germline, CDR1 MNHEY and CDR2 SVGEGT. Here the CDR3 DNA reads TGTGCCAGCAGCAGGGACAGGACGAACGATGAAAAACTGTTTTTT. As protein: CASSRDRTNDEKLFF.

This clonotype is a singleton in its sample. This CDR3 is CASSEYGNTGELFF. DNA for the CDR3: TGTGCCAGCAGTGAATATGGAAACACCGGGGAGCTGTTTTTT. The J gene is TRBJ2-2, the V gene TRBV25-1; D call uncertain. V was cut by 0 bases and J by 2 bases, with 4 bases left in between. The germline gives CDR1 MGHDK, CDR2 SYGVNS. This CDR3 region has 14 residues.

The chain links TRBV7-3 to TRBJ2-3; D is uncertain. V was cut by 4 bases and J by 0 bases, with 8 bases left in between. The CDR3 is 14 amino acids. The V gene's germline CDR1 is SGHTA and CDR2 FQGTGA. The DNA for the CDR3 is TGTGCCAGCAGCTCGGACCCTAGCACAGATACGCAGTATTTT. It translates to CASSSDPSTDTQYF.

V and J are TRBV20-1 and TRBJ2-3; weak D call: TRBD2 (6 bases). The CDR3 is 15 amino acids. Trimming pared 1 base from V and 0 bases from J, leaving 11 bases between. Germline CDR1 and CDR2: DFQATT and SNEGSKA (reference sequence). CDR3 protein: CSARVPGRSTDTQYF. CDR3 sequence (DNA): TGCAGTGCTAGAGTCCCAGGGAGGAGCACAGATACGCAGTATTTT.

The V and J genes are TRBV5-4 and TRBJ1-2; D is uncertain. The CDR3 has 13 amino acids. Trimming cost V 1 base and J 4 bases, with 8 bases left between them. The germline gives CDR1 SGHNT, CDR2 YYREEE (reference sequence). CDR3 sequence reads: CASSLTGSYGYTF. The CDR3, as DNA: TGTGCCAGCAGCTTGACCGGCAGCTATGGCTACACCTTC.

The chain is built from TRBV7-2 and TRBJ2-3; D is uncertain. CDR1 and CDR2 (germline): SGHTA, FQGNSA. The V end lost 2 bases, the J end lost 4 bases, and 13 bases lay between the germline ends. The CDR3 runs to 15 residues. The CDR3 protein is CASSLISLSADTQYF. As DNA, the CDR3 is TGTGCCAGCAGCTTAATTTCGCTAAGCGCAGATACGCAGTATTTT. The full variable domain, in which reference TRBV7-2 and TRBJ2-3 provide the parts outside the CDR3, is GAGVSQSPSNKVTEKGKDVELRCDPISGHTALYWYRQSLGQGLEFLIYFQGNSAPDKSGLPSDRFSAERTGGSVSTLTIQRTQQEDSAVYLCASSLISLSADTQYFGPGTRLTVL.

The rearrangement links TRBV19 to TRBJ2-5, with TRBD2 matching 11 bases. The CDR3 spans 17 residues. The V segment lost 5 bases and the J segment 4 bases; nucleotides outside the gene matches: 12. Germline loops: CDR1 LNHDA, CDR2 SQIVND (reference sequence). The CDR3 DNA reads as TGTGCCAGTAGTTCGCTCAGTCTAGCGGGAGGTGGAGAGACCCAGTACTTC. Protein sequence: CASSSLSLAGGGETQYF.